These 7 T cell receptor beta chains share one sample of origin, sequenced in a study of response to subunit inactivated influenza vaccine. From the RT-PCR reads, TCRdb called clonotypes with MiXCR, one entry per CDR3 protein. Of 650,000 to 700,000 distinct CDR3 sequences in the sample, around a sixth were seen once. Sequencing used PBMCs from blood, obtained approximately 12 days after vaccination. The receptors derive from a man in his forties or fifties who received an inactivated influenza vaccine.

As for this clonotype: One end of the junction does not line up with germline, which may come from a read error. This chain links TRBV6-5 with TRBJ2-3; 9 nucleotides line up with TRBD2. CDR3 length: 14 amino acids. Germline CDR1 is MNHEY and CDR2 is SVGAGI. In DNA form, the CDR3 reads TGTGCCAGCAGTTACTCGGACCAAGCGGGAGGACGGGAATTT. Its protein is CASSYSDQAGGREF.

This clonotype turned up a few times. The chain uses TRBV28 and TRBJ2-2, with D possibly matching TRBD1 (6 bases). The CDR3 contains 16 residues. Trimming removed 2 bases at V and 8 bases at J, with 18 bases between. Looked up from germline, CDR1 is MDHEN and CDR2 is SYDVKM. The CDR3 sequence is CASSLRQALFPGELFF. The CDR3 bases are TGTGCCAGCAGTTTACGACAGGCCCTCTTTCCGGGGGAGCTGTTTTTT.

This clonotype showed up just a few times. The rearrangement links TRBV12-3 or TRBV12-4 to TRBJ2-5; TRBD1 is a possible D gene (5 bases). V lost 3 bases and J 4 bases, leaving 12 bases between the germline ends. This CDR3 is 14 amino acids long. This CDR3 is CASSLGQVIETQYF. The CDR3 nucleotides are TGTGCCAGCAGTTTGGGGCAGGTCATAGAGACCCAGTACTTC.

This clonotype was picked up a small number of times. The V gene is TRBV7-2, the J gene TRBJ1-1; possible D gene TRBD1, 6 bases. The germline gives CDR1 SGHTA, CDR2 FQGNSA. The CDR3 spans 15 residues. V was trimmed by 1 base and J by 3 bases, leaving 12 bases between them. The CDR3 here is CASSLDGGFDTEAFF. CDR3 in DNA: TGTGCCAGCAGCTTAGACGGGGGCTTCGACACTGAAGCTTTCTTT.

The rearrangement joins TRBV20-1 to TRBJ2-5; a possible D gene is TRBD2 (6 bases). Germline V gene lookup returns CDR1 DFQATT and CDR2 SNEGSKA (reference sequence). V was trimmed by 5 bases and J by 5 bases, leaving 18 bases between them. CDR3 length equals 14 residues. The CDR3 is CSAAAMGGLETQYF. In DNA, the CDR3 is TGCAGTGCTGCTGCCATGGGGGGTCTGGAGACCCAGTACTTC.

This clonotype was seen at least ten times. This rearrangement joins TRBV28 to TRBJ2-4; D unresolved. The V end lost 5 bases, the J end lost 0 bases, and 23 bases lay between the germline ends. The CDR3 sequence is 19 residues long. The germline CDR1 and CDR2 sequences are MDHEN and SYDVKM. CDR3 region: CASSPKIFPTWLAKNIQYF. CDR3 sequence (DNA): TGTGCCAGCAGTCCGAAAATATTCCCGACCTGGTTAGCCAAAAACATTCAGTACTTC. The complete variable domain, with remaining parts taken from reference TRBV28 and TRBJ2-4, reads DVKVTQSSRYLVKRTGEKVFLECVQDMDHENMFWYRQDPGLGLRLIYFSYDVKMKEKGDIPEGYSVSREKKERFSLILESASTNQTSMYLCASSPKIFPTWLAKNIQYFGAGTRLSVL.

This clonotype has only a few counts. The rearrangement uses TRBV20-1 and TRBJ1-1; 10 nucleotides line up with TRBD1. The CDR3 contains 14 residues. Per germline, CDR1 DFQATT and CDR2 SNEGSKA (reference sequence). V lost 3 bases and J lost 4; bases outside the gene matches: 5. CDR3 in amino acids: CSARTGGPSTEAFF. CDR3 bases: TGCAGTGCTAGGACAGGGGGCCCCAGCACTGAAGCTTTCTTT.